This passage covers 9 T cell receptor beta chains from one sample sequenced in a study of shared clonotypes between healthy human individuals. Some clones are missing from TCRdb's copy, which holds only in-frame ones; the method was immunoSEQ multiplex PCR. There are about 490,000 clones in the sample; around 80% occur only once, and over 10% lies in the top ten. Material: PBMCs. These receptors were collected from a woman in her thirties or forties in good health. Some clones in this sample may be carry-over from other donors' samples.

The rearrangement uses TRBV7-6 and TRBJ2-1, with 11 bases identical to TRBD2. V dropped 7 bases and J dropped 2; count of bases not matched to a gene: 4. The CDR3 is 15 amino acids. Germline CDR1 and CDR2: SGHVS and FNYEAQ. As DNA, the CDR3 is TGTGCCAGCACCTCGACTAGCGGGGCCTACAATGAGCAGTTCTTC. This translates into CASTSTSGAYNEQFF.

The J gene is TRBJ2-7, the V gene TRBV5-1; the match to TRBD1 covers 8 bases. V trimming: 3 bases; J trimming: 2 bases; junction bases outside the gene matches: 4. CDR1 SGHRS and CDR2 YFSETQ come from the germline V gene. This CDR3 has 14 residues. The CDR3 protein is CASSSGTGAYEQYF. The CDR3 DNA is TGCGCCAGCAGCTCCGGGACAGGAGCCTACGAGCAGTACTTC.

V gene TRBV2 combines with J gene TRBJ1-5; 10 positions match TRBD1. After removal of 6 bases from V and 6 bases from J, the junction contained 5 bases not matched to a gene. CDR3 length: 14 residues. Germline V lookup: CDR1 SNHLY, CDR2 FYNNEI. CDR3 region: CASSPRDRGQPQHF. Written as DNA, the CDR3 is TGTGCCAGCAGCCCCCGGGACAGGGGTCAGCCCCAGCATTTT.

In its sample, this clone was seen once. This chain joins TRBV28 and TRBJ2-2; D might be TRBD1 (5 bases). Per the germline V gene, CDR1 is MDHEN and CDR2 is SYDVKM. The CDR3 sequence is 14 residues long. Trimming shortened V by 5 bases and J by 4 bases, and 11 bases separated the two germline ends. CDR3 amino acids: CASSPLDSTGELFF. In DNA, the CDR3 is TGTGCCAGCAGTCCTCTTGACAGCACCGGGGAGCTGTTTTTT.

In this sample, this clone turned up a few times. Here the CDR3 DNA reads TGCGCCAGCAGCCAAGGGGGACTAGCGGGAGAGAACAATGAGCAGTTCTTC. Amino acid sequence: CASSQGGLAGENNEQFF. The rearrangement uses TRBV4-3 and TRBJ2-1, with TRBD2 matching over 14 bases. This CDR3 is 17 amino acids long. From germline, CDR1 is LGHNA and CDR2 YSLEER. Unmatched junction bases numbered 4, after V lost 1 base and J lost 5 bases.

The gene calls are TRBV5-6 and TRBJ2-5; TRBD2 agrees at 9 bases. The V segment lost 1 base and the J segment 4 bases; nucleotides outside the gene matches: 11. From germline, CDR1 is SGHDT and CDR2 YYEEEE. The CDR3 loop spans 17 amino acids. Written as DNA, the CDR3 is TGTGCCAGCAGCTTGCAATTTACTAGCGGGCCCCGAGAGACCCAGTACTTC. Encoded protein: CASSLQFTSGPRETQYF. Full variable domain (remainder filled in from reference TRBV5-6 and TRBJ2-5): DAGVTQSPTHLIKTRGQQVTLRCSPKSGHDTVSWYQQALGQGPQFIFQYYEEEERQRGNFPDRFSGHQFPNYSSELNVNALLLGDSALYLCASSLQFTSGPRETQYFGPGTRLLVL.

For this clone: Only one base separates this from a far larger clonotype, so it likely reflects a read error. The chain is built from TRBV28 and TRBJ2-7, with 10 bases matching TRBD1. CDR1 is MDHEN, CDR2 SYDVKM, per germline. Germline trimming cut 2 bases from V and 2 bases from J; bases unmatched to any gene: 15. This CDR3 is 19 amino acids long. Written as DNA, the CDR3 is TGTGCCAGCAGTTTACCCGGGACAGGGGACTACGGAACCCCCTACGAGCAGTACTTC. It translates to CASSLPGTGDYGTPYEQYF.

The chain joins TRBV7-2 to TRBJ2-3; no firm D call. Germline V gene sequence: CDR1 SGHTA, CDR2 FQGNSA. The CDR3 covers 13 residues. Trimming left V 2 bases short and J 5 bases short, with 8 bases between. DNA for the CDR3: TGTGCCAGCAGCTTACCCCTTAAAGATACGCAGTATTTT. Residues: CASSLPLKDTQYF.

The rearrangement joins TRBV6-5 to TRBJ2-3; a weak D match, TRBD2 (6 bases). In germline, CDR1 is MNHEY, CDR2 SVGAGI. V was clipped by 4 bases and J by 11 bases, with 16 bases between them. CDR3 length: 13 residues. The CDR3 coding sequence is TGTGCCAGCAGTTCCCCGGAGGGGATGAAGCAGTATTTT. It is translated as CASSSPEGMKQYF.